The sequence of this TCR beta chain was determined in a study of radiation and T cells in renal cell carcinoma. Study findings and constraints: Irradiated tumors had higher TCR clonality than control tumors. Compared with controls, irradiated tumors had more, larger dominant CDR3 motifs.

Turning to this clone: Its antigen remains unknown.

Trimming stripped 1 base from V and 7 bases from J, with 6 bases between. CDR3 length: 13 residues. Germline values: CDR1 SGHRS, CDR2 YFSETQ. Assay: immunoSEQ multiplex PCR; the TCRdb copy retains only in-frame clones and omits some. The sample carries 20,000 to 25,000 clones, nearly 60% recorded once. Treatment specified: treatment-naive control, cytoreductive nephrectomy. Control tumor donors were a handful of females and 10 to 12 males, median age approximately 60 years. This sequence was found in a man between 35 and 55 years old with renal cell carcinoma. The gene calls are TRBV5-1 and TRBJ1-6, with D unresolved. The sample in question was tumor tissue, obtained from a patient whose treatment was nephrectomy without radiotherapy. The CDR3 coding sequence is TGCGCCAGCAGCTTGTCCCCGAATTCACCCCTCCACTTT. Its protein product is CASSLSPNSPLHF. Looking up the rest from reference TRBV5-1 and TRBJ1-6 gives the full variable domain: KAGVTQTPRYLIKTRGQQVTLSCSPISGHRSVSWYQQTPGQGLQFLFEYFSETQRNKGNFPGRFSGRQFSNSRSEMNVSTLELGDSALYLCASSLSPNSPLHFGNGTRLTVT.